Here is one T cell receptor (beta chain) with its context. Antigen: not known. This specimen belongs to a study of shared clonotypes between healthy human individuals. As for the study in general: Plates per donor: three CD4 naive, three CD4 memory, two CD8 naive, one CD8 memory.

J gave up 1 base and V 6 bases, and 6 bases lay outside the gene matches. The germline CDR1 and CDR2 sequences are KGHSH and LQKENI. CDR3 length equals 15 residues. The study's findings and limits: Several donors shared approximately 5% of their naive CD4 clonotypes.

In the original processing: Junction-only sequences produced by ImmunoSEQ had no quality scores, so filtering differed. TCRdb's table, derived via immunoSEQ multiplex PCR, lists solely in-frame clones and lacks some. Clonal size and the V and J genes are those of that table, whereas D and trimming came from the DNA. The sample holds around 2.5 million clones, under 95% seen once. The sequence was obtained from a man younger than 35 in good health. Some clones in this sample may be carry-over from other donors' samples. The V gene is TRBV18, the J gene TRBJ1-3; 7 bases are shared with TRBD1. The sample consisted of naive CD4+ T cells from PBMCs. Subset here: CD45RA+ positively selected. CDR3 in amino acids: CASSPTGVSGNTIYF. Here the CDR3 DNA reads TGTGCCAGCTCGCCCACAGGGGTGTCTGGAAACACCATATATTTT.